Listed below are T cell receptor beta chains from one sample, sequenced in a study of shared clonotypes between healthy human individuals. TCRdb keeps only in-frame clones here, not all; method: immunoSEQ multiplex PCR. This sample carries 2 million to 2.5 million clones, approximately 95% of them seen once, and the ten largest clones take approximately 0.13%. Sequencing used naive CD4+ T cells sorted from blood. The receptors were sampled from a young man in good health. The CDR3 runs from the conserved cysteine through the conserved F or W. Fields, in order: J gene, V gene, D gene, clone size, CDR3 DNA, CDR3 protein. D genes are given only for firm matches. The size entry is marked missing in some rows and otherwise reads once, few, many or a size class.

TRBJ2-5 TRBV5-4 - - TGTGCCAGCAGCTTGGATCTCGCCCCCCAAGAGACCCAGTACTTC CASSLDLAPQETQYF
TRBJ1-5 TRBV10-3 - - TGTGCCATCACCTCGGATAGCAATCAGCCCCAGCATTTT CAITSDSNQPQHF
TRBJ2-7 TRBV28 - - TGTGCCAGCATTCGCCGACCCCTCGGGGAGCAGTACTTC CASIRRPLGEQYF
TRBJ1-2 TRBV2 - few TGTGCCAGCAGTGAAGCGCGGCAGACCGGCTACACCTTC CASSEARQTGYTF
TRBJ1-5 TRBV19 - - TGTGCCAGTAACTCGGGGGACTATCGCAATCAGCCCCAGCATTTT CASNSGDYRNQPQHF
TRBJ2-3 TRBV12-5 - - TGTGCTAGTGGCCCCCAGAATGAAGATACGCAGTATTTT CASGPQNEDTQYF
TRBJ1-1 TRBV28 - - TGTGCCAGCAGTTTACAATCGAGTCTGAACACTGAAGCTTTCTTT CASSLQSSLNTEAFF
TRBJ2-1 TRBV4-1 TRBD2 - TGCGCCAGCAGCCAAGGGGGACTAGCGGGGGCATTATACAATGAGCAGTTCTTC CASSQGGLAGALYNEQFF
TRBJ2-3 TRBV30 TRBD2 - TGTGCCTGGAGCGGAAGCGGGGGGGGCCAGAGAAATCTGTTCACAGATACGCAGTATTTT CAWSGSGGGQRNLFTDTQYF
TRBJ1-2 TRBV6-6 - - TGTGCCAGCAGAAAACCAGGGACTAACTATGGCTACACCTTC CASRKPGTNYGYTF
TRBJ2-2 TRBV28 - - TGTGCCAGCAGTTTCTCCGAGGGCCCCACCGGGGAGCTGTTTTTT CASSFSEGPTGELFF
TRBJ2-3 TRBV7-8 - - TGTGCCAGCAGCTTCGGGGGAACCACAGATACGCAGTATTTT CASSFGGTTDTQYF
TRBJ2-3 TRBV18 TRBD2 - TGTGCCAGCTCACCAAGAAGAACGGCGGGAGAGAGCACAGATACGCAGTATTTT CASSPRRTAGESTDTQYF
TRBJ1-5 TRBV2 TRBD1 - TGTGCCAGCAGTGGGGGACAGGGGGTCCAGCCCCAGCATTTT CASSGGQGVQPQHF
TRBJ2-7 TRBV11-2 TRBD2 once TGTGCCAGCAGCCGGGATAGCGGGAGCTCCTACGAGCAGTACTTC CASSRDSGSSYEQYF
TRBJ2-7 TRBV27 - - TGTGCCAGCAGTTTACGGGCGGTCTCCTACGAGCAGTACTTC CASSLRAVSYEQYF
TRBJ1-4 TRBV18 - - TGTGCCAGCTCACCATCCCAGGGAGGGGAACTGTTTTTT CASSPSQGGELFF
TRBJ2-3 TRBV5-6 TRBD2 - TGTGCCAGCAGCCGAGCGGGAGGTCTTAGCACAGATACGCAGTATTTT CASSRAGGLSTDTQYF
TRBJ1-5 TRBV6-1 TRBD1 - TGTGCCAGCAGTGGGGGACAGGTGAACAATCAGCCCCAGCATTTT CASSGGQVNNQPQHF
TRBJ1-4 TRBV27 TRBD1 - TGTGCCAGCCATAGGACAGGGGGAGTAACTAATGAAAAACTGTTTTTT CASHRTGGVTNEKLFF
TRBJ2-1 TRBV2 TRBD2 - TGTGCCAGCAGTGAAGCGCTTCCGACTAGCGGGGGGAGTAAGTTCTTC CASSEALPTSGGSKFF
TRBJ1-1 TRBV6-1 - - TGTGCCAGCCTACGGCCCCGATACGGGTCCACTGAAGCTTTCTTT CASLRPRYGSTEAFF
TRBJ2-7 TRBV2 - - TGTGCCAGCAGGGAACCCCCTGGACTTTACTACGAGCAGTACTTC CASREPPGLYYEQYF
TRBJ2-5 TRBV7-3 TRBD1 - TGTGCCAGCAGCTCAGACAGGGGAGTAGAGACCCAGTACTTC CASSSDRGVETQYF
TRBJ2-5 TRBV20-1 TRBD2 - TGCAGTGCCGCGGGGGGGGAGACCCAGTACTTC CSAAGGETQYF
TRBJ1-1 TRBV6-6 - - TGTGCCAGCTCTGTCGGGGGGCTAGGTGGCACTGAAGCTTTCTTT CASSVGGLGGTEAFF
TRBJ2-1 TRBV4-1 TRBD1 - TGCGCCAGCAGCCGCGTAGTGGGACAGGGGGCATGGGAGCAGTTCTTC CASSRVVGQGAWEQFF
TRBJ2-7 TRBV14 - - TGTGCCAGCAGCCAACGACAGAGCTCCTACGAGCAGTACTTC CASSQRQSSYEQYF
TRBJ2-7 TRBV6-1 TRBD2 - TGTGCCAGCAGGGCTACTAGCGGGAGTTACGAGCAGTACTTC CASRATSGSYEQYF
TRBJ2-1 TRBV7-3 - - TGTGCCAGCAGCGGAATCTACCCTACCGATGGGCCTTACTCCTACAATGAGCAGTTCTTC CASSGIYPTDGPYSYNEQFF
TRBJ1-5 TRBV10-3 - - TGTGCCATCAGTGAATGGGGGGTTAGCAATCAGCCCCAGCATTTT CAISEWGVSNQPQHF
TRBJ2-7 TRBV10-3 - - TGTGCCATCAGTGACGGGTCCCGAGAAGCCTACGAGCAGTACTTC CAISDGSREAYEQYF
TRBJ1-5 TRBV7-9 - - TGTGCCAGCAGCTTAGCGGAAGGAATTGGGACCCAGCATTTT CASSLAEGIGTQHF
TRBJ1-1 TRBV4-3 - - TGCGCCAGCAGCCAAGAGCATAACACTGAAGCTTTCTTT CASSQEHNTEAFF
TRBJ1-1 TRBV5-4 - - TGTGCCAGCAGCAATCAGGGGTTAGGCACTGAAGCTTTCTTT CASSNQGLGTEAFF
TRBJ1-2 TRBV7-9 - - TGTGCCAGCAGCCGTCTTACCCCCGGACAGACTTCAAACTATGGCTACACCTTC CASSRLTPGQTSNYGYTF
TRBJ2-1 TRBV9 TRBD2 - TGTGCCAGCAGCGCCCGTCGGACTAGCGGGTACAATGAGCAGTTCTTC CASSARRTSGYNEQFF
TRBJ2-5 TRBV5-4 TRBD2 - TGTGCCAGCAGCTCGCCCACGAGCGGGGGAGGGGAGACCCAGTACTTC CASSSPTSGGGETQYF
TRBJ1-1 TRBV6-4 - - TGTGCCAGCAGTGACTCATGGGGGACTGAAGCTTTCTTT CASSDSWGTEAFF
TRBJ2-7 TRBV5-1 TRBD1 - TGCGCCAGCAGCACGACAGGGGGAGCCTACGAGCAGTACTTC CASSTTGGAYEQYF
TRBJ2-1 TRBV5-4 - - TGTGCCAGCAGCTTGGCGTCGGGCGATGAGCAGTTCTTC CASSLASGDEQFF